The 2 T cell receptor beta chains presented below share a single source sample, sequenced in a study of graft-versus-host responses after intestinal transplantation. These receptors' antigens are unknown. Clones were sequenced by immunoSEQ multiplex PCR, and TCRdb holds only the in-frame ones, with some missing. The sample has tens of thousands of clones, 85% to 95% seen once; the top ten hold about 0.56%. Sequencing used unstimulated CD8+ T cells sorted from spleen or lymph node cells, obtained before intestinal transplant. Receptor source: a human donor who received an intestinal transplant.

The chain couples TRBV6-1 to TRBJ2-2; D remains ambiguous. The CDR3 consists of 12 residues. Trimming removed 7 bases from V and 4 bases from J, with 7 bases in between. Germline V CDR1 and CDR2: MNHNS, SASEGT. CDR3 DNA: TGTGCCAGCACCGAAGGCACCGGGGAGCTGTTTTTT. This sequence encodes CASTEGTGELFF.

The chain links TRBV9 to TRBJ1-2; TRBD1 agrees at 9 bases. The CDR3 extends over 14 amino acids. The ends lost 4 bases at V and 8 bases at J; junction bases unmatched: 9. From germline, CDR1 is SGDLS and CDR2 YYNGEE. In DNA form, the CDR3 reads TGTGCCAGCAGCCCCGAGGGGACAGGGAAAGGCTACACCTTC. Amino acid sequence: CASSPEGTGKGYTF.